A single sample gave rise to the 30 T cell receptor beta chains below, sequenced in a study of beta chain features in type 1 diabetes. Since all of the isolated RNA was reverse transcribed, expressed TCRB transcripts were what got sequenced. Generated by immunoSEQ multiplex PCR, the TCRdb table keeps only in-frame clones and is missing some. The sample gives approximately 170,000 clones, about 9.8% of which show up once; 2% to 2.5% is in the top ten. Sequencing was carried out using central memory CD4+ T cells from blood. These receptors were collected from a woman aged 18-29 years in good health.

This clone was seen a few times. The V and J genes are TRBV4-2 and TRBJ1-2; D remains ambiguous. V dropped 0 bases and J dropped 0 bases, with 11 bases sitting between them. CDR3 length: 16 residues. The V gene's germline CDR1 is LGHNA and CDR2 YNFKEQ. The CDR3 loop is CASSQDLPLANYGYTF. The CDR3 nucleotides are TGTGCCAGCAGCCAAGACTTGCCATTAGCTAACTATGGCTACACCTTC.

The chain couples TRBV18 to TRBJ2-3; 7 bases fit TRBD1. There are 14 residues in the CDR3. The V gene's germline CDR1 is KGHSH and CDR2 LQKENI. The V and J ends lost 3 bases and 3 bases, in that order; junction bases with no gene match: 3. In DNA form, the CDR3 reads TGTGCCAGCTCACCGGGACAGTCTACAGATACGCAGTATTTT. This sequence encodes CASSPGQSTDTQYF.

In this sample, this clone turned up a few times. The genes are TRBV5-1 and TRBJ2-5, with 7 bases aligning to TRBD1. CDR1 SGHRS and CDR2 YFSETQ come from the germline V gene. The junction had 11 bases not matched to a gene; V was cut back by 5 bases and J by 4 bases. This CDR3 region has 15 residues. This chain's CDR3 is CASSPGSGQVETQYF. DNA for the CDR3: TGCGCCAGCAGTCCGGGGTCCGGACAGGTAGAGACCCAGTACTTC.

This clone has a handful of counts. The chain couples TRBV9 to TRBJ2-7, with 7 bases aligning to TRBD1. The CDR3 totals 18 residues. Per germline, CDR1 SGDLS and CDR2 YYNGEE. The junction had 13 bases not matched to a gene; V was cut back by 0 bases and J by 1 base. The CDR3 reads CASSVEGGQMRVSYEQYF. The CDR3 nucleotides are TGTGCCAGCAGCGTAGAAGGGGGACAGATGCGCGTTTCCTACGAGCAGTACTTC.

The chain is built from TRBV9 and TRBJ2-1; D might be TRBD2 (6 bases). The CDR3 has 14 amino acids. Germline-derived CDR1 and CDR2 are SGDLS and YYNGEE. Trimming cost V 0 bases and J 7 bases, with 11 bases left between them. The CDR3 nucleotides read TGTGCCAGCAGCGTAGCCCTAGGGAGGAATGAGCAGTTCTTC. Encoded protein: CASSVALGRNEQFF.

For this clone: An end of the junction differs from the germline gene, which may be a read error. The chain joins TRBV2 to TRBJ2-4, with 8 positions matching TRBD1. Germline CDR1 is SNHLY and CDR2 is FYNNEI. The CDR3 has 12 amino acids. This CDR3 reads CASSEEGRQGTF. Here the CDR3 DNA reads TGTGCCAGCAGTGAAGAAGGGAGACAGGGGACCTTC.

This clone was seen ten or more times. The chain links TRBV18 to TRBJ2-1, with TRBD2 matching over 7 bases. Losses at the gene ends were 4 bases for V and 0 bases for J; bases not matched to a gene: 3. CDR1 and CDR2 (germline): KGHSH, LQKENI. This CDR3 contains 15 residues. The CDR3, as DNA: TGTGCCAGCTCACTCGAGCGGGACTCCTACAATGAGCAGTTCTTC. It specifies CASSLERDSYNEQFF.

This clone has a handful of counts. V usage is TRBV5-1 and J usage is TRBJ2-1, with 9 bases lining up with TRBD2. The germline gives CDR1 SGHRS, CDR2 YFSETQ. The CDR3 covers 15 residues. V was pared by 4 bases and J by 4 bases, with 6 bases of the junction left unmatched. The CDR3 spells CASSQGTSIYNEQFF. The CDR3, as DNA: TGCGCCAGCAGCCAGGGGACTAGCATTTACAATGAGCAGTTCTTC.

The chain links TRBV2 to TRBJ1-2; the D is unclear. Germline-derived CDR1 and CDR2 are SNHLY and FYNNEI. Trimming shortened V by 4 bases and J by 2 bases, and 8 bases separated the two germline ends. The CDR3 has 13 amino acids. The CDR3 protein is CASSVRSNYGYTF. DNA for the CDR3: TGTGCCAGCAGTGTCAGGTCCAACTATGGCTACACCTTC.

This clone came up many times. This rearrangement joins TRBV18 to TRBJ1-4; D is undetermined. Trimming shortened V by 3 bases and J by 8 bases, and 10 bases separated the two germline ends. Germline CDR1 reads KGHSH; CDR2 reads LQKENI. The CDR3 has 13 amino acids. The CDR3 DNA reads TGTGCCAGCTCACCTTCTTTGGGCGAAAAACTGTTTTTT. Translating gives CASSPSLGEKLFF.

The CDR3 is CASSYQGQGYTF. CDR3 nucleotides: TGTGCCAGCAGTTATCAGGGGCAGGGCTACACCTTC. The chain uses TRBV2 and TRBJ1-2; D perhaps matches TRBD1 (6 bases). CDR3 length: 12 residues. The V gene lost 5 bases and the J gene lost 8 bases, with 12 bases spanning the gap. Germline V gene sequence: CDR1 SNHLY, CDR2 FYNNEI.

This chain joins TRBV9 and TRBJ2-2, with D possibly matching TRBD1 (6 bases). The germline V gene has CDR1 SGDLS and CDR2 YYNGEE. The CDR3 extends over 16 amino acids. Trimming stripped 1 base from V and 3 bases from J, with 13 bases between. The CDR3 loop reads CASSVFSGADTGELFF. The DNA of the CDR3 is TGTGCCAGCAGCGTATTTTCAGGGGCCGACACCGGGGAGCTGTTTTTT.

The table lists this clone with a few counts. The CDR3 sequence: CASSTRLAGGLETQYF. For the CDR3, the DNA is TGTGCCAGCAGCACCCGACTAGCGGGGGGGCTAGAGACCCAGTACTTC. The J gene is TRBJ2-5, the V gene TRBV11-2, with 14 bases lining up with TRBD2. Trimming removed 5 bases from V and 4 bases from J; junction bases left unmatched: 6. From germline, CDR1 is SGHAT and CDR2 FQNNGV. CDR3 length: 16 amino acids.

CDR3 in amino acids: CASSTTGGLDYEQYF. The CDR3 region has the DNA TGTGCCAGCAGTACCACCGGCGGGCTCGACTACGAGCAGTACTTC. The chain combines TRBV6-6 with TRBJ2-7; the D gene is possibly TRBD2 (5 bases). The germline CDR1 and CDR2 sequences are MNHNY and SVGAGI (reference sequence). V lost 5 bases and J 3 bases, leaving 17 bases between the germline ends. The CDR3 has 15 residues.

This clone was observed a handful of times. The rearrangement joins TRBV6-5 to TRBJ2-3; D unclear. The V and J ends lost 0 bases and 0 bases respectively, with 4 bases between them. The germline V gene has CDR1 MNHEY and CDR2 SVGAGI. The CDR3 runs to 14 residues. CDR3 loop: CASSYSRSTDTQYF. The CDR3 DNA reads TGTGCCAGCAGTTACTCTCGGAGCACAGATACGCAGTATTTT.

The CDR3 reads CASTPGQGPTPLRAGELFF. CDR3 DNA sequence: TGTGCCAGCACCCCGGGACAGGGGCCCACCCCCCTTAGGGCCGGGGAGCTGTTTTTT. This chain uses TRBV21-1 with TRBJ2-2; no DNA check was done on the table's D call, TRBD1. TRBV21-1 has pseudogene status. This CDR3 is built from 19 residues.

The rearrangement joins TRBV29-1 to TRBJ2-1; 9 bases are shared with TRBD1. Trimming cost V 7 bases and J 5 bases; bases outside gene matches: 3. Looked up from germline, CDR1 is SQVTM and CDR2 is ANQGSEA. The CDR3 loop spans 12 amino acids. This CDR3 is CSEGTGHNEQFF. For the CDR3, the DNA is TGCAGCGAAGGGACAGGGCACAATGAGCAGTTCTTC.

This rearrangement joins TRBV6-6 to TRBJ1-6, with D possibly being TRBD1 (6 bases). Germline lookup yields CDR1 MNHNY and CDR2 SVGAGI (reference sequence). V was clipped by 1 base and J by 10 bases, with 11 bases between them. The CDR3 is 14 amino acids. This CDR3 reads CASSYLTGHSPLHF. The CDR3 DNA reads TGTGCCAGCAGTTACTTAACAGGGCACTCACCCCTCCACTTT.

This clone was counted at least ten times. The V and J genes are TRBV7-9 and TRBJ2-4; 7 bases line up with TRBD1. Germline CDR1 is SEHNR and CDR2 is FQNEAQ (reference sequence). V shed 6 bases, J shed 7 bases, and the junction held 6 bases outside the gene matches. The CDR3 consists of 13 residues. The CDR3 sequence is CASRSGTENIQYF. The CDR3 region has the DNA TGTGCCAGCAGATCCGGGACAGAGAACATTCAGTACTTC. Filled out from reference TRBV7-9 and TRBJ2-4, the complete variable domain reads DTGVSQNPRHKITKRGQNVTFRCDPISEHNRLYWYRQTLGQGPEFLTYFQNEAQLEKSRLLSDRFSAERPKGSFSTLEIQRTEQGDSAMYLCASRSGTENIQYFGAGTRLSVL.

Only a few counts were recorded for this clone. The chain couples TRBV25-1 to TRBJ2-5; a possible D gene is TRBD1 (6 bases). The V gene lost 3 bases and the J gene lost 6 bases, with 14 bases spanning the gap. Per germline, CDR1 MGHDK and CDR2 SYGVNS. The CDR3 is 14 amino acids. The CDR3 DNA reads TGTGCCAGCAGTGACCATGGGACAATAAAGACCCAGTACTTC. This encodes CASSDHGTIKTQYF.

This clone was observed a handful of times. The genes are TRBV7-2 and TRBJ1-1; the D is unclear. Per the germline V gene, CDR1 is SGHTA and CDR2 is FQGNSA. Trimming removed 5 bases from V and 11 bases from J, with 18 bases in between. CDR3 length: 13 residues. The CDR3 sequence: CASSQMAGSGAFF. Written as DNA, the CDR3 is TGTGCCAGCAGCCAAATGGCGGGGTCCGGGGCTTTCTTT. The full variable domain, with the rest looked up from reference TRBV7-2 and TRBJ1-1, is GAGVSQSPSNKVTEKGKDVELRCDPISGHTALYWYRQSLGQGLEFLIYFQGNSAPDKSGLPSDRFSAERTGGSVSTLTIQRTQQEDSAVYLCASSQMAGSGAFFGQGTRLTVV.

The rearrangement uses TRBV5-4 and TRBJ2-7, with D unclear. Germline CDR1 is SGHNT and CDR2 is YYREEE (reference sequence). The V gene lost 4 bases and the J gene lost 2 bases, with 4 bases spanning the gap. CDR3 size: 11 residues. CDR3 residues: CASSPAYEQYF. As DNA, the CDR3 is TGTGCCAGCAGCCCCGCCTACGAGCAGTACTTC.

This clone turned up a few times. The V call is TRBV2, the J call TRBJ2-5; 9 bases fit TRBD2. Germline CDR1 is SNHLY and CDR2 is FYNNEI. This CDR3 contains 13 residues. V lost 7 bases and J lost 3; bases outside the gene matches: 3. For the CDR3, the DNA is TGTGCCAGCACCAGACTAGCGGAAGAGACCCAGTACTTC. Translation: CASTRLAEETQYF.

This clone was detected a few times. The chain combines TRBV4-1 with TRBJ2-3, with TRBD2 identical over 8 bases. The V gene's germline CDR1 is MGHRA and CDR2 YSYEKL. CDR3 length equals 17 residues. J lost 2 bases, V lost 1 base, and 8 bases had no gene match. The CDR3 protein is CASSQGGLEINTDTQYF. The DNA for the CDR3 is TGCGCCAGCAGCCAAGGGGGACTAGAGATTAACACAGATACGCAGTATTTT.

This clone was counted between two and nine times. The rearrangement joins TRBV18 to TRBJ1-5; D might be TRBD1 (5 bases). Deletions cut 3 bases from V and 5 bases from J, with 11 bases between. The CDR3 loop spans 14 amino acids. Germline loops: CDR1 KGHSH, CDR2 LQKENI. CDR3 residues: CASSPAGYDQPQHF. CDR3 sequence (DNA): TGTGCCAGCTCACCGGCAGGGTACGATCAGCCCCAGCATTTT. The full variable domain, in which reference TRBV18 and TRBJ1-5 provide the parts outside the CDR3, is NAGVMQNPRHLVRRRGQEARLRCSPMKGHSHVYWYRQLPEEGLKFMVYLQKENIIDESGMPKERFSAEFPKEGPSILRIQQVVRGDSAAYFCASSPAGYDQPQHFGDGTRLSIL.

J is TRBJ1-4 and V is TRBV15; D is ambiguous. V lost 2 bases to trimming and J lost 4 bases, with 11 bases between them. This CDR3 comprises 15 residues. From germline, CDR1 is LNHNV and CDR2 YYDKDF (reference sequence). The CDR3 sequence: CATSRQAIGNEKLFF. As DNA, the CDR3 is TGTGCCACCAGCAGACAGGCCATTGGTAATGAAAAACTGTTTTTT. Together with reference TRBV15 and TRBJ1-4, the CDR3 gives the full variable domain: DAMVIQNPRYQVTQFGKPVTLSCSQTLNHNVMYWYQQKSSQAPKLLFHYYDKDFNNEADTPDNFQSRRPNTSFCFLDIRSPGLGDTAMYLCATSRQAIGNEKLFFGSGTQLSVL.

V is TRBV2 and J is TRBJ2-2; TRBD2 aligns across 7 bases. This CDR3 is built from 15 residues. The J segment lost 6 bases and the V segment lost 6 bases, leaving 10 bases of the junction unmatched. Per germline, CDR1 SNHLY and CDR2 FYNNEI. In nucleotides, the CDR3 is TGTGCCAGCAGACTCCAGAGCGGGATGGCCGGGGAGCTGTTTTTT. Protein sequence: CASRLQSGMAGELFF.

The V call is TRBV7-2, the J call TRBJ2-3, with 9 bases matching TRBD2. Germline values: CDR1 SGHTA, CDR2 FQGNSA. There are 17 residues in the CDR3. J was trimmed by 6 bases and V by 1 base; bases with no gene match: 11. The CDR3 reads CASSLDGGGGAGDTQYF. CDR3 DNA sequence: TGTGCCAGCAGCTTAGACGGAGGCGGGGGGGCCGGGGATACGCAGTATTTT.

This clone was seen a few times. This chain connects TRBV6-1 to TRBJ2-6; TRBD2 aligns across 8 bases. The trim removed 1 base at V and 3 bases at J, leaving 2 bases unmatched. CDR1 and CDR2 (germline): MNHNS, SASEGT. The CDR3 loop spans 16 amino acids. This CDR3 reads CASSEVAGSGANVLTF. In DNA, the CDR3 is TGTGCCAGCAGTGAAGTAGCGGGGAGTGGGGCCAACGTCCTGACTTTC.

This clone appeared a few times. This chain links TRBV6-1 with TRBJ2-5; D gene unclear. The V gene lost 8 bases and the J gene lost 4 bases, with 5 bases spanning the gap. CDR1 is MNHNS and CDR2 is SASEGT in the germline V gene. CDR3 length: 10 amino acids. The CDR3 bases are TGTGCCAGCCGAGCAGAGACCCAGTACTTC. It codes for CASRAETQYF.